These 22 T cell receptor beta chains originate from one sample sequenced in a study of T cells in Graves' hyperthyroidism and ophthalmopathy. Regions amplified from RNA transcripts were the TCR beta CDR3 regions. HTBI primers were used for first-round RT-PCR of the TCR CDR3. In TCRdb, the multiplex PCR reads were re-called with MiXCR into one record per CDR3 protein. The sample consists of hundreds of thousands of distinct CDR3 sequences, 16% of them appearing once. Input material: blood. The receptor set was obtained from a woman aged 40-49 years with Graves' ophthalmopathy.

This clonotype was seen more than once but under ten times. The CDR3 region has the DNA TGTGCCACTCAACAAAGGACAGGGCCCTCCTACGAGCAGTACTTC. Translated, it gives CATQQRTGPSYEQYF. The chain uses TRBV19 and TRBJ2-7, with TRBD1 matching 8 bases. The CDR3 has 15 amino acids. CDR1 and CDR2 from the germline V gene are LNHDA and SQIVND (reference sequence). The V and J ends lost 10 bases and 0 bases, in that order; junction bases with no gene match: 11.

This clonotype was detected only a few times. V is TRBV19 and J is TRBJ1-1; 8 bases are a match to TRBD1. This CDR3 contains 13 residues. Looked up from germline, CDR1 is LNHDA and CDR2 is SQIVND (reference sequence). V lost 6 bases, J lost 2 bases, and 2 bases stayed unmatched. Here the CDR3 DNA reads TGTGCCAGTAGGGACAGGGCAAACACTGAAGCTTTCTTT. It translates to CASRDRANTEAFF.

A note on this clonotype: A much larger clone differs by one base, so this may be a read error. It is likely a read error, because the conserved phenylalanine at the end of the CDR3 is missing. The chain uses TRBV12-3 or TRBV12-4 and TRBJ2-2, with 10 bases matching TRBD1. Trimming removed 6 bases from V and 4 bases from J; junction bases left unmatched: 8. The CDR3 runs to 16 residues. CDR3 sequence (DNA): TGTGCCAGCAGAGGACAGGGGGTCGGGGTCACCGGGGAGCTGTTTCTT. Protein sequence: CASRGQGVGVTGELFL.

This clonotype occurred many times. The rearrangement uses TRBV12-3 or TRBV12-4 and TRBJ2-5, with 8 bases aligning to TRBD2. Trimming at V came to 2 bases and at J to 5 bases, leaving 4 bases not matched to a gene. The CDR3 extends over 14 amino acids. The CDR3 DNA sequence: TGTGCCAGCAGTTTAAGGGGACTAGGGGAGACCCAGTACTTC. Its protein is CASSLRGLGETQYF.

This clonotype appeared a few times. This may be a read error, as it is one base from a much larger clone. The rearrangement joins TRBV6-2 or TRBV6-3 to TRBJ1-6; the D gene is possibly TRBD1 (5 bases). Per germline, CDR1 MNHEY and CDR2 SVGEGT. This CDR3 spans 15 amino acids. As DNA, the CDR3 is TGTTCCATCAGGGCCGGGACCGCAGTTAATTCACCCCTCCACTTT. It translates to CSIRAGTAVNSPLHF.

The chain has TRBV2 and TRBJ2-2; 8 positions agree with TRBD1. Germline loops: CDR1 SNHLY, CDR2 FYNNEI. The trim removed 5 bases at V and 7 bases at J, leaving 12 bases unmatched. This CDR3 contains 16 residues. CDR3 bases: TGTGCCAGCAGTATGAACCAGGGGGCAGTTATCGGGGAGCTGTTTTTT. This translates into CASSMNQGAVIGELFF.

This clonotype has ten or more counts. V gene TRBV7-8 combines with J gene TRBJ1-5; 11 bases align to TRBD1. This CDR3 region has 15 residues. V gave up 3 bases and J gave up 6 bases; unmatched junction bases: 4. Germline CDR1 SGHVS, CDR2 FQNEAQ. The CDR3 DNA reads TGTGCCAGCAGCTTTGGACAGGGGGCCGCTCAGCCCCAGCATTTT. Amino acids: CASSFGQGAAQPQHF.

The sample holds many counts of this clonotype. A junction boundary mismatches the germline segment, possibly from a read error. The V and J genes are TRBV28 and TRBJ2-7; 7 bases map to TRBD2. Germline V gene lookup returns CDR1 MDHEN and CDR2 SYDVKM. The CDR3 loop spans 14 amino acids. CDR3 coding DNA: TGTGCCAGCACCGTGGGAGGGGCCTCCCACGAGCAGTACTTC. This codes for CASTVGGASHEQYF.

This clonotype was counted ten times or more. CDR3 sequence reads: CASSEQPATDTQYF. CDR3 DNA sequence: TGTGCCAGCAGTGAACAACCCGCCACAGATACGCAGTATTTT. This rearrangement joins TRBV2 to TRBJ2-3; unclear D gene. V shed 2 bases and J shed 2 bases, with 8 bases lying between them. CDR3 length: 14 residues. CDR1 and CDR2 (germline): SNHLY, FYNNEI.

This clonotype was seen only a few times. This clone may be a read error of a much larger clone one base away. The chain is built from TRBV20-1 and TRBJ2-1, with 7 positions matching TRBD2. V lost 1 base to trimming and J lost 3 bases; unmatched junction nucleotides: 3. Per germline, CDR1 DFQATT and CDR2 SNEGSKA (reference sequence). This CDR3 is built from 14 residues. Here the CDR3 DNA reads TGCAGTGCTAGAGGTCGGGGGGACTACAATGAGCAGTTCTTC. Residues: CSARGRGDYNEQFF.

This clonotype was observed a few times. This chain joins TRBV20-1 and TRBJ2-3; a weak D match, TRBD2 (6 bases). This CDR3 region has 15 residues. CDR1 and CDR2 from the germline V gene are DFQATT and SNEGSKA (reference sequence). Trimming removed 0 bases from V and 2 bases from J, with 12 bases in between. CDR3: CSARDRGGATDTQYF. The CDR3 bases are TGCAGTGCTAGAGATCGCGGCGGGGCCACAGATACGCAGTATTTT.

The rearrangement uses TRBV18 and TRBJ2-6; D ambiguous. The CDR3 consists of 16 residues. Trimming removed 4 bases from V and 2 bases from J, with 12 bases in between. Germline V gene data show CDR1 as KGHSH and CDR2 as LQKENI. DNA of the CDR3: TGTGCCAGCTCACGGCAATGGTTAACTGGGGCCAACGTCCTGACTTTC. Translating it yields CASSRQWLTGANVLTF. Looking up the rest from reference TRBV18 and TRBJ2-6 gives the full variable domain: NAGVMQNPRHLVRRRGQEARLRCSPMKGHSHVYWYRQLPEEGLKFMVYLQKENIIDESGMPKERFSAEFPKEGPSILRIQQVVRGDSAAYFCASSRQWLTGANVLTFGAGSRLTVL.

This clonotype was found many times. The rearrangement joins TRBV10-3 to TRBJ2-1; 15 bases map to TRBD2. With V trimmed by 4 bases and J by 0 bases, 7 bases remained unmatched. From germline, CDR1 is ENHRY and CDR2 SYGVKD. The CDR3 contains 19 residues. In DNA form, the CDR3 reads TGTGCCATCAGTGGGGCCGGGACTAGCGGGAGGAGCTCCTACAATGAGCAGTTCTTC. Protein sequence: CAISGAGTSGRSSYNEQFF.

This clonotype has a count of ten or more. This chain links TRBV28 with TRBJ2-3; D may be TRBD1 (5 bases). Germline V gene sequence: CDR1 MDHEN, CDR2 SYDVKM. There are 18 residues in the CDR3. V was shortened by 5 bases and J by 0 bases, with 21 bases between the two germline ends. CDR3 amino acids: CASSPHHLRQNSTDTQYF. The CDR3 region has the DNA TGTGCCAGCAGTCCACACCACCTTCGACAGAATAGCACAGATACGCAGTATTTT.

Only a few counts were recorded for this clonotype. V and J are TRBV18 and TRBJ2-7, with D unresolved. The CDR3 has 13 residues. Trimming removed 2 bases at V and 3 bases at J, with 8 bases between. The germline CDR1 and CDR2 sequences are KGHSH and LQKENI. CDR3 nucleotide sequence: TGTGCCAGCTCACCATCGTGGGGCTACGAGCAGTACTTC. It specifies CASSPSWGYEQYF.

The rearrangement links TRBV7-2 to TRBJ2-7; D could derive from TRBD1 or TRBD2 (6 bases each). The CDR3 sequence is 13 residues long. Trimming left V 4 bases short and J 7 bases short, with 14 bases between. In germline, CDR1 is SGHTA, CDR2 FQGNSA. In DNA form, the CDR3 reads TGTGCCAGCAGCTCTGGGGGGACAAGAGAGCAGTACTTC. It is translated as CASSSGGTREQYF.

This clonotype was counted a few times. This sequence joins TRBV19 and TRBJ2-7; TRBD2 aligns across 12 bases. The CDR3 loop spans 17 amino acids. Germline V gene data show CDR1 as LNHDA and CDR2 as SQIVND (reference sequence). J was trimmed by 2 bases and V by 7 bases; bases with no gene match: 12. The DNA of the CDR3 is TGTGCCAGTACCCCTGACCACGGGACTAGCGGGCCCTACGAGCAGTACTTC. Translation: CASTPDHGTSGPYEQYF.

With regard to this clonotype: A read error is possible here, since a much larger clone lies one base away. CDR3 loop: CAISPGTSGTDTQYF. The CDR3, as DNA: TGTGCCATCAGCCCCGGGACTAGCGGCACAGATACGCAGTATTTT. The chain has TRBV10-3 and TRBJ2-3; 10 bases line up with TRBD2. The germline V gene encodes CDR1 ENHRY and CDR2 SYGVKD. The J segment lost 1 base and the V segment lost 6 bases, leaving 4 bases of the junction unmatched. CDR3 size: 15 residues.

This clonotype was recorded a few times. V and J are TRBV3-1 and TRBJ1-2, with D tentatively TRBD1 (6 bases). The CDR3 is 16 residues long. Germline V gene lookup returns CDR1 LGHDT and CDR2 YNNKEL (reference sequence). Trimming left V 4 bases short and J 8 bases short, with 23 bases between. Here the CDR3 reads CASSPWQNRVGRGYTF. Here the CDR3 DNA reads TGTGCCAGCAGCCCATGGCAAAACAGGGTTGGTAGAGGCTACACCTTC.

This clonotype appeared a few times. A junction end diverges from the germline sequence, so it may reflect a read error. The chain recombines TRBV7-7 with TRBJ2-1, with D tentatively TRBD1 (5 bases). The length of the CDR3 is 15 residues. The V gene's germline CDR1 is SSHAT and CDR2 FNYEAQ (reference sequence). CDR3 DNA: TGTGCTAGCAGTCCGACAGCTGGCTCCTACAATGAGCAGTTCTTC. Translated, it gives CASSPTAGSYNEQFF.

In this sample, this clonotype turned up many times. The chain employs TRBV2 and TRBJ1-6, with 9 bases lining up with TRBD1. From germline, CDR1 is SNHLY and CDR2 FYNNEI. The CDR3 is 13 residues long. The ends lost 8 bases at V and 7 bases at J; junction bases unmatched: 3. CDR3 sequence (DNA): TGTGCCAGCGGGGGACAGGGCAATTCACCCCTCCACTTT. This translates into CASGGQGNSPLHF. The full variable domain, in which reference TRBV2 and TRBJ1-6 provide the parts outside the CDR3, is EPEVTQTPSHQVTQMGQEVILRCVPISNHLYFYWYRQILGQKVEFLVSFYNNEISEKSEIFDDQFSVERPDGSNFTLKIRSTKLEDSAMYFCASGGQGNSPLHFGNGTRLTVT.

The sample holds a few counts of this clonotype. The CDR3 protein is CASSVGPGTSGKVYNEQFF. The CDR3 DNA sequence: TGTGCCAGCAGCGTAGGCCCTGGGACTAGCGGGAAGGTCTACAATGAGCAGTTCTTC. The chain uses TRBV9 and TRBJ2-1; TRBD2 agrees at 13 bases. Trimming at V came to 0 bases and at J to 3 bases, leaving 9 bases not matched to a gene. This CDR3 is built from 19 residues. CDR1 and CDR2 from the germline V gene are SGDLS and YYNGEE.